These T cell receptor beta chains were read from a single sample in a study of shared clonotypes between healthy human individuals. Measured with immunoSEQ multiplex PCR; TCRdb has only the in-frame clones, and not every one. Among about 480,000 clones listed, 60% to 85% were seen once. The sample comprised PBMCs. These receptors originate from a woman in her forties in good health. Some clones in this sample may be carry-over from other donors' samples. Both conserved end residues are part of each CDR3. The D gene is left open where the match is weak. Size is omitted from some rows. Given values are once, few, many or a class for expanded clones.

TRBV5-8	.	.	TRBJ2-7	CASSSPGFSYEQYF	TGTGCCAGCAGCTCTCCTGGCTTCTCCTACGAGCAGTACTTC
TRBV30	TRBD2	.	TRBJ2-1	CAWSVVSGSLFF	TGTGCCTGGAGTGTAGTTAGCGGGAGTTTGTTCTTC
TRBV15	.	.	TRBJ2-1	CATSRRTGPPYNEQFF	TGTGCCACCAGCAGACGAACAGGGCCGCCCTACAATGAGCAGTTCTTC
TRBV30	.	once	TRBJ2-3	CAWGVSVDTQYF	TGTGCCTGGGGTGTCTCGGTAGATACGCAGTATTTT
TRBV16	.	.	TRBJ1-4	CASTRRGTGSLEKLFF	TGTGCCAGCACCCGACGGGGTACCGGGAGTCTCGAAAAACTGTTTTTT
TRBV5-4	TRBD1	few	TRBJ1-2	CASSVGQASYTF	TGTGCCAGCAGCGTCGGACAGGCTAGCTACACCTTC
TRBV5-1	TRBD2	.	TRBJ2-1	CASSVAALAGAYNEQFF	TGCGCCAGCAGCGTAGCCGCACTAGCGGGCGCGTACAATGAGCAGTTCTTC
TRBV19	.	once	TRBJ1-4	CASSSRISTNEKLFF	TGTGCCAGTAGTTCGAGGATTTCAACTAATGAAAAACTGTTTTTT
TRBV27	TRBD2	few	TRBJ2-1	CASSLSSGSGNEQFF	TGTGCCAGCAGTCTCTCTAGCGGGAGCGGCAATGAGCAGTTCTTC
TRBV20-1	.	once	TRBJ1-2	CSAGRDYGYTF	TGCAGCGCGGGACGTGACTATGGCTACACCTTC
TRBV5-1	TRBD2	few	TRBJ2-3	CASSLAGGDTQYF	TGCGCCAGCAGCTTAGCGGGAGGGGATACGCAGTATTTT
TRBV9	TRBD1	once	TRBJ2-2	CASSVEQGWKTGELFF	TGTGCCAGCAGCGTAGAACAGGGGTGGAAAACCGGGGAGCTGTTTTTT
TRBV4-2	TRBD2	.	TRBJ2-1	CASSPSGSAYNEQFF	TGTGCCAGCAGCCCTAGCGGGAGTGCGTACAATGAGCAGTTCTTC
TRBV11-2	TRBD1	.	TRBJ2-7	CASSPLQRTGSYEQYF	TGTGCCAGCAGCCCCCTCCAGAGGACAGGCTCCTACGAGCAGTACTTC
TRBV29-1	TRBD1	.	TRBJ1-6	CSVKGQPNSPLHF	TGCAGCGTTAAGGGACAGCCGAATTCACCCCTCCACTTT
TRBV25-1	.	.	TRBJ2-1	CASSGEPSSYNEQFF	TGTGCCAGCAGTGGAGAGCCGAGCTCCTACAATGAGCAGTTCTTC
TRBV11-3	TRBD2	.	TRBJ2-1	CASSLVGGREGEQFF	TGTGCCAGCAGCTTAGTTGGCGGGAGGGAGGGTGAGCAGTTCTTC
TRBV9	TRBD2	.	TRBJ2-3	CASSDGLGAQYF	TGTGCCAGCAGCGATGGACTAGGGGCGCAGTATTTT
TRBV28	.	.	TRBJ2-7	CASKTGLYEQYF	TGTGCCAGCAAGACAGGACTGTACGAGCAGTACTTC
TRBV5-1	.	.	TRBJ2-1	CASSLGAVPTYNEQFF	TGCGCCAGCAGCTTGGGGGCGGTACCGACCTACAATGAGCAGTTCTTC
TRBV18	TRBD2	many	TRBJ2-3	CASSPPGLATTDTQYF	TGTGCCAGCTCACCACCGGGACTAGCGACCACAGATACGCAGTATTTT
TRBV23-1	.	.	TRBJ2-7	CATKYEQYF	TGCGCCACCAAATACGAGCAGTACTTC
TRBV7-2	TRBD1	few	TRBJ1-2	CASSLRVIGAGGRGYTF	TGTGCCAGCAGCTTACGTGTGATAGGGGCAGGGGGCCGTGGCTACACCTTC
TRBV5-6	TRBD1	.	TRBJ2-7	CASSTTGTASSYEQYF	TGTGCCAGCAGCACGACCGGGACAGCGAGCTCCTACGAGCAGTACTTC
TRBV5-4	.	.	TRBJ1-1	CASSQRTEVTEAFF	TGTGCCAGCAGCCAGCGGACGGAAGTCACTGAAGCTTTCTTT
TRBV9	.	.	TRBJ2-7	CASSVDGRSYEQYF	TGTGCCAGCAGCGTAGATGGCAGGTCGTACGAGCAGTACTTC
TRBV19	.	.	TRBJ2-5	CASSIDSETQYF	TGTGCCAGTAGTATAGATAGCGAGACCCAGTACTTC
TRBV7-2	.	.	TRBJ2-7	CASSLDLTDYEQYF	TGTGCCAGCAGCTTAGATCTAACAGACTACGAGCAGTACTTC
TRBV27	.	few	TRBJ1-1	CASSLARPNTEAFF	TGTGCCAGCAGTTTAGCCCGACCGAACACTGAAGCTTTCTTT
TRBV5-4	.	.	TRBJ2-7	CASSLGSNSYEQYF	TGTGCCAGCAGCTTGGGCAGCAATTCCTACGAGCAGTACTTC
TRBV28	.	.	TRBJ2-7	CASSLRQTYEQYF	TGTGCCAGCAGTTTACGTCAGACCTACGAGCAGTACTTC
TRBV11-2	TRBD2	.	TRBJ2-1	CASTPAGGLGEQFF	TGTGCCAGCACCCCAGCGGGAGGGCTTGGTGAGCAGTTCTTC
TRBV29-1	.	.	TRBJ2-5	CSVFTVETQYF	TGCAGCGTTTTTACAGTGGAGACCCAGTACTTC
TRBV9	TRBD2	.	TRBJ2-3	CASSLGSSGTDTQYF	TGTGCCAGCAGCCTAGGGTCTAGCGGGACAGATACGCAGTATTTT